The 10 T cell receptor beta chains below were found in one sample sequenced in a study of neoadjuvant nivolumab and ipilimumab in lung cancer. Clones were sequenced by immunoSEQ multiplex PCR, and TCRdb holds only the in-frame ones, with some missing. The table shows 40,000 or so clones, with 85% to 90% occurring only once. The sample consisted of peripheral blood, taken before neoadjuvant nivolumab, alone or with ipilimumab. These receptors all stem from an adult with non-small cell lung cancer.

CDR3 DNA sequence: TGTGCCACCAGCCAGGGACAGGGGGAGGCCGGGGAGCTGTTTTTT. Amino acid sequence: CATSQGQGEAGELFF. The chain is built from TRBV15 and TRBJ2-2; 11 bases align to TRBD1. The CDR3 has 15 amino acids. CDR1 and CDR2 from the germline V gene are LNHNV and YYDKDF (reference sequence). Trimming cost V 5 bases and J 6 bases; bases outside gene matches: 5.

The rearrangement joins TRBV6-1 to TRBJ1-5, with D uncertain. Germline values: CDR1 MNHNS, CDR2 SASEGT. Trimming stripped 2 bases from V and 5 bases from J, with 13 bases between. The CDR3 extends over 15 amino acids. The DNA of the CDR3 is TGTGCCAGCAGTGAAAGAGGTCAGAGAGATCAGCCCCAGCATTTT. This gives the protein CASSERGQRDQPQHF.

On this clone itself: One junction end does not reproduce the germline sequence, and a read error may be involved. The V and J genes are TRBV5-4 and TRBJ2-5, with unresolved D. CDR1 and CDR2 (germline): SGHNT, YYREEE (reference sequence). The length of the CDR3 is 16 residues. DNA for the CDR3: TGTACCAGCAGCTTACAGCCCCTAGGTCGAGGTGAGACCCAGTACTTC. It is translated as CTSSLQPLGRGETQYF.

The chain carries TRBV2 and TRBJ1-5, with a weak D call TRBD1 (5 bases). Between the trimmed V and J ends, which lost 7 bases and 6 bases, there was a span of 19 bases. Germline V gene data show CDR1 as SNHLY and CDR2 as FYNNEI. The CDR3 is 15 residues long. The CDR3 here is CASTGGGEQSQPQHF. As DNA, the CDR3 is TGTGCCAGCACGGGCGGGGGGGAGCAGAGTCAGCCCCAGCATTTT.

The V and J genes are TRBV30 and TRBJ1-5; no firm D call. Germline V gene lookup returns CDR1 GTSNPN and CDR2 SVGIG (reference sequence). The CDR3 covers 14 residues. V was pared by 3 bases and J by 4 bases, with 13 bases between. The chain's CDR3 is CAWSRREWNQPQHF. The CDR3 coding sequence is TGTGCCTGGAGCAGGAGGGAATGGAATCAGCCCCAGCATTTT.

The CDR3 spells CATSRDGNTEAFF. The CDR3 DNA reads TGTGCCACCTCCAGGGACGGGAACACTGAAGCTTTCTTT. This chain joins TRBV6-1 and TRBJ1-1; possible D gene TRBD1, 5 bases. The CDR3 is 13 residues long. V was pared by 10 bases and J by 1 base, with 13 bases between. Germline assignment: CDR1 MNHNS and CDR2 SASEGT.

The genes are TRBV19 and TRBJ2-3; D tentatively fits TRBD1 or TRBD2 (5 bases each). The CDR3 totals 12 residues. Deletions cut 11 bases from V and 2 bases from J, with 11 bases between. The germline V gene encodes CDR1 LNHDA and CDR2 SQIVND (reference sequence). The CDR3 reads CAAGTNTDTQYF. The CDR3 DNA is TGTGCCGCTGGGACGAACACAGATACGCAGTATTTT.

This clone came up once. This chain connects TRBV5-4 to TRBJ2-5; 13 bases are a match to TRBD2. CDR1 is SGHNT, CDR2 YYREEE, per germline (reference sequence). This CDR3 spans 18 amino acids. The V and J ends lost 2 bases and 0 bases, in that order; junction bases with no gene match: 7. CDR3 protein: CASSLPGLAGTNQETQYF. The CDR3 region has the DNA TGTGCCAGCAGCTTACCGGGACTAGCGGGAACCAACCAAGAGACCCAGTACTTC.

This chain connects TRBV5-8 to TRBJ2-1; D is perhaps TRBD1 (6 bases). CDR1 is SGHTS, CDR2 YDEGEE, per germline. The length of the CDR3 is 15 residues. Trimming left V 0 bases short and J 5 bases short, with 12 bases between. CDR3 coding DNA: TGTGCCAGCAGCTTGGGCCGCAGGGGTGACAATGAGCAGTTCTTC. This encodes CASSLGRRGDNEQFF.

The V call is TRBV2, the J call TRBJ2-3, with 8 bases identical to TRBD1. This CDR3 comprises 16 residues. Germline V gene sequence: CDR1 SNHLY, CDR2 FYNNEI. The V segment lost 0 bases and the J segment 4 bases; nucleotides outside the gene matches: 6. The DNA of the CDR3 is TGTGCCAGCAGTGAAGCAAGGACAGGGTTGTCAGATACGCAGTATTTT. It encodes CASSEARTGLSDTQYF.